The present TCR beta chain was sequenced within a study of CD8+ T cells in alopecia areata. Concerning this clone: The antigen remains undetermined.

CDR1 and CDR2 (germline): SGDLS, YYNGEE. The CDR3 loop spans 13 amino acids. The V end was cut by 3 bases, the J end by 0 bases, with 4 bases between. cDNA serving as the sequencing template came from extracted, reverse transcribed RNA. Only in-frame clones appear in the TCRdb table, and some are missing; sequencing was by immunoSEQ multiplex PCR. The sample has approximately 91,000 clones; roughly two fifths are singletons. Study observations and caveats: Whereas mice showed it more clearly, TCR sharing across patients was murkier, possibly because of HLA.

This clonotype was sampled from a human donor with alopecia areata. This chain uses TRBV9 with TRBJ2-4, with D unclear. Sequenced input: CD4+ T cells sorted from blood. CDR3 coding DNA: TGTGCCAGCAGCGAACCAGCCAAAAACATTCAGTACTTC. Amino acid sequence: CASSEPAKNIQYF.